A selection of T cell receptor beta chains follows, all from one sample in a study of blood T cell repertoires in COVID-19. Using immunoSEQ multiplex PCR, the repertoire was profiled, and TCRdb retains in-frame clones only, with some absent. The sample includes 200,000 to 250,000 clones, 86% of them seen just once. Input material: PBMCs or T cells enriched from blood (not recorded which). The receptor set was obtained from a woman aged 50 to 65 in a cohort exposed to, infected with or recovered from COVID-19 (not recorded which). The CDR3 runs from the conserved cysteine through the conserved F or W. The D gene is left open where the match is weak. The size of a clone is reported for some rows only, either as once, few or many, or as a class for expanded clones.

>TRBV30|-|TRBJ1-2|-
CAWSLPGGGYTF
TGTGCCTGGAGTCTACCGGGGGGGGGCTACACCTTC
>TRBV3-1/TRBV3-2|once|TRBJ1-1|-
CASSLEAEAFF
TGTGCCAGCAGCCTAGAAGCAGAAGCTTTCTTT
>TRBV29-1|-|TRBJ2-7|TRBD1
CSVLTGAEQYF
TGCAGCGTTCTGACAGGGGCCGAGCAGTACTTC
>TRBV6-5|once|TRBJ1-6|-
CASSSGRDNSPLHF
TGTGCCAGCAGTTCGGGCAGGGATAATTCACCCCTCCACTTT
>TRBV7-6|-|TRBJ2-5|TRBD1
CASSNSPDRLQETQYF
TGTGCCAGCAGCAACAGTCCGGACAGGCTCCAAGAGACCCAGTACTTC
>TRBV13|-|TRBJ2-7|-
CASSTTPSPSYEQYF
TGTGCCAGCAGCACCACACCTAGTCCCTCCTACGAGCAGTACTTC
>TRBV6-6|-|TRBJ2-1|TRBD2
CASSQASGGAPREEQFF
TGTGCCAGCAGTCAGGCCAGCGGGGGGGCCCCCCGGGAGGAGCAGTTCTTC
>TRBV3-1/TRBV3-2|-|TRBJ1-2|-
CASKGEPNYGYTF
TGTGCCAGCAAAGGGGAACCTAACTATGGCTACACCTTC
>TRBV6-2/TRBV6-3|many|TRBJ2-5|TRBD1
CASSYLTGAETQYF
TGTGCCAGCAGTTACCTGACAGGGGCGGAGACCCAGTACTTC
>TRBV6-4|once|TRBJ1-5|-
CASSRYRQPNQPQHF
TGTGCCAGCAGTCGGTACAGACAACCGAATCAGCCCCAGCATTTT
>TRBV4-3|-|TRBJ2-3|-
CASSQVRGDTQYF
TGCGCCAGCAGCCAAGTTCGAGGAGATACGCAGTATTTT
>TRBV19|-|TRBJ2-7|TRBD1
CASSKDRGASYEQYF
TGTGCCAGTAGCAAAGACAGGGGAGCGTCCTACGAGCAGTACTTC
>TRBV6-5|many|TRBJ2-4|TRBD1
CASQVQGPKNIQYF
TGTGCCAGCCAAGTACAGGGGCCCAAAAACATTCAGTACTTC
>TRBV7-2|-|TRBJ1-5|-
CASSLGRWQPQHF
TGTGCCAGCAGTCTCGGGAGGTGGCAGCCCCAGCATTTT
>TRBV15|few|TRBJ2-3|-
CATSRDMSRTDTQYF
TGTGCCACCAGCAGGGACATGTCCCGCACAGATACGCAGTATTTT
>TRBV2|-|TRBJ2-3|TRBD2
CASRGTSGLTDTQYF
TGTGCCAGCAGGGGGACTAGCGGCCTGACAGATACGCAGTATTTT
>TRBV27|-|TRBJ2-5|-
CASIEETQYF
TGTGCCAGCATCGAAGAGACCCAGTACTTC
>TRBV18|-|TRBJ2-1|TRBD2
CASSPPRSSGGDNEQFF
TGTGCCAGCTCACCACCTAGGAGTAGCGGGGGGGACAATGAGCAGTTCTTC
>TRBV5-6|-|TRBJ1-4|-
CASSFLKLDNEKLFF
TGTGCCAGCAGCTTTTTGAAGCTAGATAATGAAAAACTGTTTTTT
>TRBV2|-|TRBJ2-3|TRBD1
CASRGTARDTQYF
TGTGCCAGCAGGGGGACAGCCCGGGATACGCAGTATTTT
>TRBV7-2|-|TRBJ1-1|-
CASSNSRLLANTEAFF
TGTGCCAGCAGCAACAGTAGGCTCCTTGCAAACACTGAAGCTTTCTTT
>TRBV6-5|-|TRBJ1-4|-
CASRQYNEKLFF
TGTGCCAGCAGACAGTATAATGAAAAACTGTTTTTT
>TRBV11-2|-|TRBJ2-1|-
CASSLSLTYNEQFF
TGTGCCAGCAGCTTATCGCTAACCTACAATGAGCAGTTCTTC
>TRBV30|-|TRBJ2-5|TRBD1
CAWSNGRGLGETQYF
TGTGCCTGGAGTAATGGTAGGGGGCTTGGAGAGACCCAGTACTTC
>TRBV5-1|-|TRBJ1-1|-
CASSFTGNTEAFF
TGCGCCAGCAGCTTTACGGGGAACACTGAAGCTTTCTTT
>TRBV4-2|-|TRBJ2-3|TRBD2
CASSQDWRGSTDTQYF
TGTGCCAGCAGCCAAGATTGGCGGGGGAGCACAGATACGCAGTATTTT
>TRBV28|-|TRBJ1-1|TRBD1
CASSSGQGRTEAFF
TGTGCCAGCAGTTCCGGACAGGGGAGGACTGAAGCTTTCTTT
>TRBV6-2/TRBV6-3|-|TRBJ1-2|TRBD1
CASSWTGGTGYTF
TGTGCCAGCAGTTGGACAGGGGGAACTGGCTACACCTTC
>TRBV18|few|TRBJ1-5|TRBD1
CASSQRTGRANQPQHF
TGTGCCAGCTCACAACGGACAGGACGGGCCAATCAGCCCCAGCATTTT
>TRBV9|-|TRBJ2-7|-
CASSVVLESYEQYF
TGTGCCAGCAGCGTAGTGCTTGAGAGCTACGAGCAGTACTTC
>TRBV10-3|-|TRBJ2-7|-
CAINTGSGEQYF
TGTGCCATTAATACAGGGTCCGGGGAGCAGTACTTC
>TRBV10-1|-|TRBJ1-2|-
CASTAETGALFNYGYTF
TGCGCCAGCACCGCCGAGACAGGAGCCCTTTTTAACTATGGCTACACCTTC
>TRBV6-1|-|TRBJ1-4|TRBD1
CASSEISGQGNEKLFF
TGTGCCAGCAGTGAAATTTCCGGACAGGGAAATGAAAAACTGTTTTTT
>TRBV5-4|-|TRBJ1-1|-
CASSLARGGELNTEAFF
TGTGCCAGCAGCTTGGCCCGTGGGGGCGAACTGAACACTGAAGCTTTCTTT
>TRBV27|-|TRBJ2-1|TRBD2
CASSSGLAGYNEQFF
TGTGCCAGCAGCTCGGGACTAGCGGGGTACAATGAGCAGTTCTTC
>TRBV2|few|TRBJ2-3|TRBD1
CASSAGTASTDTQYF
TGTGCCAGCAGCGCCGGGACAGCTAGCACAGATACGCAGTATTTT
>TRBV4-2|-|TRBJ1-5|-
CASSRERGISNQPQHF
TGTGCCAGCAGCCGAGAGAGGGGGATAAGCAATCAGCCCCAGCATTTT
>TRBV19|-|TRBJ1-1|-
CASSPPALVRTEAFF
TGTGCCAGCTCCCCCCCCGCGTTAGTGCGGACTGAAGCTTTCTTT
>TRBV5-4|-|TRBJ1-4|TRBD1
CASSRGQGAGNEKLFF
TGTGCCAGCAGCAGGGGACAGGGGGCGGGTAATGAAAAACTGTTTTTT
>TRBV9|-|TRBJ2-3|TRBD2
CASSVALADSTDTQYF
TGTGCCAGCAGCGTAGCACTAGCGGATAGCACAGATACGCAGTATTTT
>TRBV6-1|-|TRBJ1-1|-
CASSEGPYTEAFF
TGTGCCAGCAGTGAGGGGCCTTACACTGAAGCTTTCTTT
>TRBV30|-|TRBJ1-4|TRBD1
CAWSTGTGSGEKLFF
TGTGCCTGGAGTACCGGGACAGGGAGCGGGGAAAAACTGTTTTTT
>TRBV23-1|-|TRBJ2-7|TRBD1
CANPKGDRLDEQYF
TGCGCCAATCCAAAGGGGGACAGGTTGGACGAGCAGTACTTC
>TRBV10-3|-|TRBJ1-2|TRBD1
CAIIRDREGDYGYTF
TGTGCCATCATACGGGACAGGGAGGGTGACTATGGCTACACCTTC
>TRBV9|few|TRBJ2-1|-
CASSVVGGSYNEQFF
TGTGCCAGCAGCGTAGTCGGCGGTAGCTACAATGAGCAGTTCTTC
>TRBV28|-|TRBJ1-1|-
CASSSAYLEGGTEAFF
TGTGCCAGCAGTTCGGCCTATTTGGAGGGAGGCACTGAAGCTTTCTTT
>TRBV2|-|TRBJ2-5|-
CASSRETQYF
TGTGCCAGCAGCCGGGAGACCCAGTACTTC
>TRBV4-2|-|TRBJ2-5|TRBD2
CASSQGSGGHETQYF
TGTGCCAGCAGCCAAGGGTCGGGGGGGCATGAGACCCAGTACTTC
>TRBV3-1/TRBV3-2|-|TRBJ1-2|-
CASSQNRDYGYTF
TGTGCCAGCAGCCAAAACAGGGACTATGGCTACACCTTC
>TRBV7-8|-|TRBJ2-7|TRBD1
CASTLRETGGYEQYF
TGTGCCAGCACCCTCCGAGAGACAGGGGGCTACGAGCAGTACTTC
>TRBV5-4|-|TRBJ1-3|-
CASSFGGRRNTIYF
TGTGCCAGCAGCTTCGGGGGTCGGAGAAACACCATATATTTT
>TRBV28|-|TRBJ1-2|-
CASTLVRGAPYGYTF
TGTGCCAGCACCCTAGTGCGGGGCGCCCCCTATGGCTACACCTTC